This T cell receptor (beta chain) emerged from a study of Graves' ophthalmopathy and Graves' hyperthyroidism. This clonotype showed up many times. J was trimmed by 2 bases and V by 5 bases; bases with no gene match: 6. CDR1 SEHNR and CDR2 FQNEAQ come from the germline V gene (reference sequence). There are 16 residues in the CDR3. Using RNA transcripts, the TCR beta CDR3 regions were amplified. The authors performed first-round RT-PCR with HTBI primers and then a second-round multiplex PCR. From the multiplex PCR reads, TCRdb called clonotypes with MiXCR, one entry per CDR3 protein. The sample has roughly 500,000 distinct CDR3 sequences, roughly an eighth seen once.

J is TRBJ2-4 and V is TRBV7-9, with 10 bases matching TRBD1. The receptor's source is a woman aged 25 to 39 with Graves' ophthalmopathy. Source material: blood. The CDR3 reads CASSPPGQGTKNIQYF. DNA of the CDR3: TGTGCCAGCAGCCCACCGGGACAGGGGACCAAAAACATTCAGTACTTC.